These 10 T cell receptor beta chains came from one sample sequenced in a study of PD-1 blockade in classical Hodgkin lymphoma. The repertoire was sequenced with immunoSEQ multiplex PCR; TCRdb's copy has only in-frame clones and lacks some. The table has some 10,000 clones, roughly nine tenths seen once. Brentuximab vedotin exposure varied, and every patient relapsed after autologous stem cell transplantation. The material was peripheral blood mononuclear cells (PBMCs), obtained at baseline. The source of these receptors is a human donor with classical Hodgkin lymphoma.

The chain uses TRBV5-4 and TRBJ2-1; a possible D gene is TRBD2 (5 bases). CDR1 is SGHNT and CDR2 is YYREEE in the germline V gene (reference sequence). V lost 0 bases, J lost 0 bases, and 7 bases lay in between. The CDR3 totals 15 residues. CDR3 region: CASSLGGSSYNEQFF. The DNA for the CDR3 is TGTGCCAGCAGCTTGGGAGGGAGCTCCTACAATGAGCAGTTCTTC.

V and J are TRBV19 and TRBJ2-7; D could derive from TRBD1 or TRBD2 (5 bases each). Germline V gene sequence: CDR1 LNHDA, CDR2 SQIVND (reference sequence). This CDR3 spans 13 amino acids. V was clipped by 6 bases and J by 6 bases, with 15 bases between them. CDR3 in amino acids: CASRMLTGGEQYF. The DNA of the CDR3 is TGTGCCAGTAGGATGCTAACTGGGGGCGAGCAGTACTTC.

J is TRBJ2-7 and V is TRBV5-1; 9 bases match TRBD2. V shed 3 bases, J shed 4 bases, and the junction held 8 bases outside the gene matches. The germline CDR1 and CDR2 sequences are SGHRS and YFSETQ. The CDR3 consists of 15 residues. This CDR3 is CASSSTSGGHYEQYF. The CDR3 nucleotides read TGCGCCAGCAGCTCGACTAGCGGAGGGCATTACGAGCAGTACTTC.

The chain links TRBV23-1 to TRBJ2-3, with D perhaps TRBD1 (6 bases). TRBV23-1 is labeled an ORF, and its function is uncertain. The length of the CDR3 is 12 residues. Trimming stripped 9 bases from V and 5 bases from J, with 12 bases between. CDR3 nucleotide sequence: TGCGCCAGTTTTCAGGGGCTAGATACGCAGTATTTT. It translates to CASFQGLDTQYF.

This rearrangement joins TRBV19 to TRBJ2-3; 10 bases line up with TRBD2. Germline lookup yields CDR1 LNHDA and CDR2 SQIVND (reference sequence). CDR3 length equals 16 residues. The trim removed 4 bases at V and 1 base at J, leaving 5 bases unmatched. For the CDR3, the DNA is TGTGCCAGTAGTAACCCTAGCGGGAGAGGCACAGATACGCAGTATTTT. This encodes CASSNPSGRGTDTQYF. The full variable domain, completed using reference TRBV19 and TRBJ2-3, is DGGITQSPKYLFRKEGQNVTLSCEQNLNHDAMYWYRQDPGQGLRLIYYSQIVNDFQKGDIAEGYSVSREKKESFPLTVTSAQKNPTAFYLCASSNPSGRGTDTQYFGPGTRLTVL.

The CDR3, as DNA: TGCGCCAGTTCCTCGGGACAGGTTGGAGAAAAACTGTTTTTT. Its translation: CASSSGQVGEKLFF. This chain joins TRBV10-1 and TRBJ1-4; 8 nucleotides line up with TRBD1. Trimming at V came to 9 bases and at J to 8 bases, leaving 11 bases not matched to a gene. The CDR3 has 14 residues. Germline V CDR1 and CDR2: WNHNN, SYGVQD (reference sequence).

The chain employs TRBV20-1 and TRBJ2-5; no clear D. Germline V gene data show CDR1 as DFQATT and CDR2 as SNEGSKA (reference sequence). The germline V and J ends were trimmed by 7 bases and 0 bases, with 6 bases remaining between them. The CDR3 totals 11 residues. As DNA, the CDR3 is TGCAGTGGGGCGTACCAAGAGACCCAGTACTTC. Encoded protein: CSGAYQETQYF.

This clone was seen once. The rearrangement links TRBV6-1 to TRBJ2-2; D gene uncertain. Germline V gene lookup returns CDR1 MNHNS and CDR2 SASEGT. Deletions cut 2 bases from V and 3 bases from J, with 13 bases between. There are 16 residues in the CDR3. In DNA form, the CDR3 reads TGTGCCAGCAGTGAATCCCAAGAGCCCCACACCGGGGAGCTGTTTTTT. This encodes CASSESQEPHTGELFF.

This clone appeared a single time. The rearrangement links TRBV27 to TRBJ2-7; TRBD1 matches 9 bases. The CDR3 runs 14 residues. Germline assignment: CDR1 MNHEY and CDR2 SMNVEV (reference sequence). Unmatched junction bases numbered 3, after V lost 5 bases and J lost 1 base. The CDR3 protein is CASSLGQGSYEQYF. The CDR3 DNA follows: TGTGCCAGCAGTCTAGGACAGGGGTCCTACGAGCAGTACTTC.

This clone appeared once. The chain is built from TRBV5-5 and TRBJ2-2; TRBD1 matches at 10 bases. CDR1 is SGHKS, CDR2 YYEKEE, per germline (reference sequence). The V gene end was trimmed by 1 base and the J gene end by 4 bases; junction bases not matched to a gene: 1. This CDR3 contains 15 residues. In nucleotides, the CDR3 is TGTGCCAGCAGCTTGTGGGACAGGGGCACCGGGGAGCTGTTTTTT. Encoded protein: CASSLWDRGTGELFF.